A single T cell receptor beta chain is shown here with its context. These data belong to a study of T cells after yellow fever vaccination. The V gene's germline CDR1 is SGHTA and CDR2 FQGNSA. The CDR3 extends over 15 amino acids. Trimming removed 6 bases from V and 5 bases from J; junction bases left unmatched: 8. For TCR, cDNA came from 5'RACE template switching, which added a universal primer site and UMIs. MiXCR, run by TCRdb on the 5' RACE reads, gives a single entry per CDR3 protein. The sample lists fewer than 650,000 distinct CDR3 sequences, roughly a fifth seen once, with about a sixth in the top ten.

This rearrangement joins TRBV7-2 to TRBJ2-5; 11 bases are a match to TRBD2. This specimen consisted of PBMCs, obtained about 20 days after the first yellow fever vaccination. This sequence was found in a young man who received the YFV17D yellow fever vaccine. The CDR3 reads CASSSIAGGRETQYF. The CDR3 DNA reads as TGTGCCAGCAGTTCAATAGCGGGGGGGCGTGAGACCCAGTACTTC.